Listed below are T cell receptor beta chains from one sample, sequenced in a study of blood T cells in healthy people across ages. TCRdb called the 5' RACE reads again in MiXCR, with one record for every CDR3 protein. The sample carries some 1.5 million distinct CDR3 sequences, 42% recorded once. Sample: blood. The receptors derive from a woman aged 18-29 years in good health. Each CDR3 is given with its conserved first and last residue. D genes are given only for firm matches. Clone size is not always given. Where it is, it says once, few, many or a class for expanded clones.

abundance | d_gene | j_gene | v_gene | CDR3aa | CDR3nt
- | TRBD1 | TRBJ1-1 | TRBV6-6 | CASSQPGQGASEAFF | TGTGCCAGCAGTCAGCCGGGACAGGGGGCCTCTGAAGCTTTCTTT
- | - | TRBJ2-5 | TRBV10-3 | CAIRKEKETQYF | TGTGCCATCAGGAAGGAGAAAGAGACCCAGTACTTC
once | - | TRBJ2-5 | TRBV4-3 | CASSQKRGVSQETQYF | TGCGCCAGCAGCCAAAAGAGAGGGGTTTCACAAGAGACCCAGTACTTC
once | TRBD2 | TRBJ2-1 | TRBV6-2/TRBV6-3 | CANSYLHPGLAQGNEQFF | TGTGCCAACAGTTACTTGCACCCGGGACTAGCGCAAGGAAATGAGCAGTTCTTC
- | - | TRBJ2-7 | TRBV28 | CASNYPLSYEQYF | TGTGCCAGCAACTACCCTCTTTCCTACGAGCAGTACTTC
few | - | TRBJ1-5 | TRBV12-3/TRBV12-4 | CASSSGGKNQPQHF | TGTGCCAGCAGTAGTGGTGGGAAAAATCAGCCCCAGCATTTT
- | TRBD1 | TRBJ2-4 | TRBV4-1 | CASSRQNFTGGRAKNIQYF | TGCGCCAGCAGCCGTCAGAATTTTACAGGGGGACGAGCCAAAAACATTCAGTACTTC
- | TRBD2 | TRBJ2-2 | TRBV20-1 | CSARRVTSGGTGELFF | TGCAGTGCTAGACGAGTGACTAGCGGGGGGACCGGGGAGCTGTTTTTT
- | TRBD1 | TRBJ1-5 | TRBV28 | CASNTGDPQPQHF | TGTGCCAGCAATACAGGGGATCCTCAGCCCCAGCATTTT
few | - | TRBJ2-7 | TRBV4-3 | CASSPTRALTDKEYF | TGCGCCAGCAGCCCAACGAGGGCTCTGACTGACAAGGAGTACTTC
- | - | TRBJ2-3 | TRBV12-3/TRBV12-4 | CASSPLGPSDTQYF | TGTGCCAGCAGCCCGTTAGGGCCCTCAGATACGCAGTATTTT
once | - | TRBJ2-7 | TRBV5-5 | CASSFSRGESSYNEQYF | TGTGCCAGCAGCTTTTCCCGAGGGGAATCTTCCTACAATGAGCAGTACTTC
- | TRBD1 | TRBJ2-7 | TRBV7-9 | CASSLPHQGVPTYEQYF | TGTGCCAGCAGCCTTCCACATCAGGGGGTACCAACCTACGAGCAGTACTTC
- | - | TRBJ1-2 | TRBV9 | CASSAQGIRGYTF | TGTGCCAGCAGCGCTCAGGGGATTCGTGGCTACACCTTC
few | - | TRBJ1-1 | TRBV4-3 | CASSQGLGRANTEAFF | TGCGCCAGCAGCCAAGGCCTCGGACGGGCCAACACTGAAGCTTTCTTT
once | - | TRBJ1-5 | TRBV27 | CASKQGGASNQPQHF | TGTGCCAGCAAACAGGGCGGGGCGAGCAATCAGCCCCAGCATTTT
- | TRBD1 | TRBJ2-1 | TRBV4-1 | CASNQSGTGGIEQFF | TGCGCCAGCAACCAATCCGGGACAGGGGGCATTGAGCAGTTCTTC
- | - | TRBJ1-2 | TRBV29-1 | CSAGGIPNYGYTF | TGCAGCGCGGGTGGGATACCTAACTATGGCTACACCTTC
many | - | TRBJ1-2 | TRBV6-2/TRBV6-3 | CASRLSGGEGYTF | TGTGCCAGCAGACTCTCCGGGGGAGAAGGCTACACCTTC
- | - | TRBJ1-6 | TRBV14 | CASSQTGGNSPLHF | TGTGCCAGCAGCCAAACGGGCGGGAATTCACCCCTCCACTTT
- | - | TRBJ1-4 | TRBV15 | CATDSGPNEKLFF | TGTGCCACTGACAGTGGCCCTAATGAAAAACTGTTTTTT
- | TRBD2 | TRBJ2-1 | TRBV10-3 | CATALFMTSGVDNEQFF | TGTGCCACCGCACTGTTCATGACTAGCGGGGTCGACAATGAGCAGTTCTTC
few | - | TRBJ2-3 | TRBV29-1 | CSVEDTGGGLSDTQYF | TGCAGCGTTGAAGATACAGGGGGGGGCCTATCAGATACGCAGTATTTT
- | - | TRBJ2-1 | TRBV27 | CASSLRGNVQFF | TGTGCCAGCAGTTTACGGGGCAATGTGCAGTTCTTC